The 32 T cell receptor beta chains listed next were all sequenced from one sample in a study of cytomegalovirus exposure and HLA in healthy donors. A multiplex PCR was run with 60 Vbeta primers and 13 Jbeta primers. Sequencing used immunoSEQ multiplex PCR; TCRdb keeps in-frame clones, though not all of them. The table includes approximately 150,000 clones, 79% detected once. The specimen sequenced was PBMCs. The receptors were sampled from a man aged 40-49 years in good health and CMV-seronegative.

A note on this clone: Sequence at one end of the junction differs from germline and may be a read error. The rearrangement joins TRBV7-7 to TRBJ2-2, with TRBD1 matching 9 bases. This CDR3 contains 14 residues. The V gene's germline CDR1 is SSHAT and CDR2 FNYEAQ (reference sequence). The CDR3 DNA sequence: TGTGCTAGCACGACTGACAGGGGGGCCGGGGAGCTGTTTTTT. Amino acid sequence: CASTTDRGAGELFF.

Only a few counts were recorded for this clone. V gene TRBV28 combines with J gene TRBJ2-7; 11 nucleotides match TRBD2. CDR1 is MDHEN, CDR2 SYDVKM, per germline. With 2 bases clipped from V and 4 bases from J, the junction kept 13 bases outside the gene matches. The CDR3 is 18 amino acids. The CDR3 loop is CASSLPQRTSGRLYEQYF. The CDR3 nucleotides are TGTGCCAGCAGTTTACCCCAACGGACTAGCGGGCGGTTATACGAGCAGTACTTC.

This sequence joins TRBV6-5 and TRBJ2-1, with 7 positions matching TRBD2. The germline V gene has CDR1 MNHEY and CDR2 SVGAGI. The V gene end was trimmed by 8 bases and the J gene end by 6 bases; junction bases not matched to a gene: 10. There are 14 residues in the CDR3. DNA of the CDR3: TGTGCCAGCGTGGGCGGGAGTAGGCTCAATGAGCAGTTCTTC. Encoded protein: CASVGGSRLNEQFF.

V usage is TRBV19 and J usage is TRBJ2-1; possible D gene TRBD2, 6 bases. The CDR3 is made up of 14 amino acids. The germline CDR1 and CDR2 sequences are LNHDA and SQIVND (reference sequence). V lost 3 bases and J lost 5, with 11 bases in between. For the CDR3, the DNA is TGTGCCAGTAGTATGCGGGAAGCTCACAATGAGCAGTTCTTC. Protein product: CASSMREAHNEQFF.

The chain uses TRBV10-3 and TRBJ2-2; 9 bases map to TRBD2. The CDR3 is 20 amino acids. Germline CDR1 ENHRY, CDR2 SYGVKD. V lost 0 bases to trimming and J lost 0 bases; unmatched junction nucleotides: 11. The CDR3 DNA follows: TGTGCCATCAGTGAGTCGTCTAAGACTAGCGGCATAGCGAACACCGGGGAGCTGTTTTTT. Protein sequence: CAISESSKTSGIANTGELFF.

This chain links TRBV28 with TRBJ1-1, with TRBD1 matching 9 bases. The CDR3 covers 13 residues. The germline V gene encodes CDR1 MDHEN and CDR2 SYDVKM. J was trimmed by 8 bases and V by 6 bases; bases with no gene match: 7. CDR3 sequence: CASSAPDRGEAFF. Here the CDR3 DNA reads TGTGCCAGCAGCGCCCCGGACAGGGGAGAAGCTTTCTTT.

This chain connects TRBV5-6 to TRBJ2-1, with TRBD2 matching 7 bases. CDR1 is SGHDT, CDR2 YYEEEE, per germline. The trim removed 1 base at V and 8 bases at J, leaving 9 bases unmatched. The CDR3 contains 15 residues. The CDR3 loop is CASSLYGRSVDEQFF. The DNA of the CDR3 is TGTGCCAGCAGCTTGTACGGGAGGTCAGTGGATGAGCAGTTCTTC.

The chain combines TRBV13 with TRBJ2-3; weak D call: TRBD2 (5 bases). Per germline, CDR1 PRHDT and CDR2 FYEKMQ (reference sequence). V was pared by 2 bases and J by 6 bases, with 21 bases between. The CDR3 runs 17 residues. CDR3 sequence reads: CASSLSPSLRTVDTQYF. Written as DNA, the CDR3 is TGTGCCAGCAGCTTATCCCCTAGCTTACGTACAGTGGATACGCAGTATTTT.

This sequence joins TRBV19 and TRBJ2-1; D is perhaps TRBD1 (6 bases). Trimming removed 6 bases at V and 9 bases at J, with 18 bases between. This CDR3 comprises 14 residues. Germline CDR1 and CDR2: LNHDA and SQIVND (reference sequence). CDR3 nucleotides: TGTGCCAGTAGCCCCGGGGCAGTCAGGGGTGAGCAGTTCTTC. It codes for CASSPGAVRGEQFF. Variable domain in full (rest from reference TRBV19 and TRBJ2-1): DGGITQSPKYLFRKEGQNVTLSCEQNLNHDAMYWYRQDPGQGLRLIYYSQIVNDFQKGDIAEGYSVSREKKESFPLTVTSAQKNPTAFYLCASSPGAVRGEQFFGPGTRLTVL.

Concerning this clone itself: Here the CDR3 omits its conserved ending phenylalanine or tryptophan, so a read error is the likely source. The chain employs TRBV11-2 and TRBJ2-4; 8 bases match TRBD2. The length of the CDR3 is 19 residues. V trimming: 4 bases; J trimming: 1 base; junction bases outside the gene matches: 15. Germline V lookup: CDR1 SGHAT, CDR2 FQNNGV. The CDR3 DNA sequence: TGTGCCAGCAGCTCAACTGACTATAAAGCGGGAGACGCCAAAAACATTCAGTACCTC. Amino acids: CASSSTDYKAGDAKNIQYL.

The chain couples TRBV27 to TRBJ2-7, with a weak D call TRBD2 (6 bases). This CDR3 has 12 residues. V was clipped by 3 bases and J by 5 bases, with 8 bases between them. Looked up from germline, CDR1 is MNHEY and CDR2 is SMNVEV (reference sequence). Here the CDR3 reads CASSLGGNEQYF. In DNA, the CDR3 is TGTGCCAGCAGTTTGGGGGGAAACGAGCAGTACTTC.

V gene TRBV5-5 combines with J gene TRBJ2-1; TRBD2 matches 10 bases. This CDR3 has 16 amino acids. J lost 6 bases, V lost 1 base, and 7 bases had no gene match. CDR1 and CDR2 from the germline V gene are SGHKS and YYEKEE (reference sequence). CDR3: CASSLPAGGRGNEQFF. The DNA of the CDR3 is TGTGCCAGCAGCTTGCCAGCGGGAGGGCGGGGCAATGAGCAGTTCTTC.

This rearrangement joins TRBV29-1 to TRBJ1-3; D possibly corresponds to TRBD1 (5 bases). V shed 5 bases and J shed 0 bases, with 14 bases lying between them. The CDR3 has 15 residues. The germline V gene encodes CDR1 SQVTM and CDR2 ANQGSEA. The DNA of the CDR3 is TGCAGCGTTCGGCAGGGCGGGAGCTCTGGAAACACCATATATTTT. It is translated as CSVRQGGSSGNTIYF.

The chain combines TRBV2 with TRBJ2-1, with 8 bases lining up with TRBD2. Losses at the gene ends were 6 bases for V and 8 bases for J; bases not matched to a gene: 6. Germline V gives CDR1 SNHLY, CDR2 FYNNEI. The CDR3 runs 13 residues. CDR3 DNA: TGTGCCAGCAGCCTAGCGGGTTTCCATGAGCAGTTCTTC. The encoded protein is CASSLAGFHEQFF. The full variable domain, completed using reference TRBV2 and TRBJ2-1, is EPEVTQTPSHQVTQMGQEVILRCVPISNHLYFYWYRQILGQKVEFLVSFYNNEISEKSEIFDDQFSVERPDGSNFTLKIRSTKLEDSAMYFCASSLAGFHEQFFGPGTRLTVL.

V usage is TRBV5-8 and J usage is TRBJ1-3; D gene unclear. CDR3 length equals 16 residues. Trimming took 0 bases from V and 0 from J, leaving 10 bases between them. Germline-derived CDR1 and CDR2 are SGHTS and YDEGEE. CDR3 sequence (DNA): TGTGCCAGCAGCTTGGCAGGAGCGGTCTCTGGAAACACCATATATTTT. This gives the protein CASSLAGAVSGNTIYF.

V usage is TRBV5-1 and J usage is TRBJ2-1, with TRBD2 matching 7 bases. The ends lost 6 bases at V and 1 base at J; junction bases unmatched: 7. The CDR3 is 15 amino acids. Germline CDR1 and CDR2: SGHRS and YFSETQ. The chain's CDR3 is CASTTGGLSYNEQFF. The CDR3 region has the DNA TGCGCCAGCACGACGGGGGGACTTTCCTACAATGAGCAGTTCTTC.

This clone was observed a single time. V is TRBV28 and J is TRBJ2-7; 7 nucleotides align to TRBD2. J was trimmed by 3 bases and V by 6 bases; bases with no gene match: 11. CDR1 is MDHEN, CDR2 SYDVKM, per germline. This CDR3 is 15 amino acids long. The chain's CDR3 is CASRSLAVVGYEQYF. CDR3 nucleotides: TGTGCCAGCAGAAGCCTAGCGGTAGTCGGCTACGAGCAGTACTTC.

The genes are TRBV15 and TRBJ2-5; 9 bases agree with TRBD2. From germline, CDR1 is LNHNV and CDR2 YYDKDF (reference sequence). The junction had 4 bases not matched to a gene; V was cut back by 1 base and J by 4 bases. The length of the CDR3 is 15 residues. CDR3 amino acids: CATSRGSSGRETQYF. CDR3 in DNA: TGTGCCACCAGCAGAGGGAGTAGCGGGAGAGAGACCCAGTACTTC. Filled out from reference TRBV15 and TRBJ2-5, the complete variable domain reads DAMVIQNPRYQVTQFGKPVTLSCSQTLNHNVMYWYQQKSSQAPKLLFHYYDKDFNNEADTPDNFQSRRPNTSFCFLDIRSPGLGDTAMYLCATSRGSSGRETQYFGPGTRLLVL.

CDR3 protein: CASSELAGSTDTQYF. The CDR3 region has the DNA TGTGCCAGCAGTGAACTAGCGGGAAGTACAGATACGCAGTATTTT. V gene TRBV6-4 combines with J gene TRBJ2-3; 10 positions agree with TRBD2. Trimming took 3 bases from V and 3 from J; bases not matched to a gene: 3. CDR3 length equals 15 residues. CDR1 is MRHNA, CDR2 SNTAGT, per germline.

The sample holds a few counts of this clone. Here the CDR3 DNA reads TGTGCCAGCAGCTTACTAGCGGGAGGGCCTCTTGGCACAGATACGCAGTATTTT. It specifies CASSLLAGGPLGTDTQYF. The V and J genes are TRBV7-2 and TRBJ2-3; 12 nucleotides agree with TRBD2. The V and J ends lost 2 bases and 1 base, in that order; junction bases with no gene match: 7. Germline assignment: CDR1 SGHTA and CDR2 FQGNSA. The CDR3 is 18 amino acids.

The chain is built from TRBV5-1 and TRBJ2-7, with D possibly matching TRBD1 (6 bases). Trimming stripped 0 bases from V and 0 bases from J, with 7 bases between. Germline CDR1 and CDR2: SGHRS and YFSETQ. This CDR3 is 14 amino acids long. The CDR3 here is CASSLGDNSYEQYF. CDR3 DNA: TGCGCCAGCAGCTTGGGGGACAACTCCTACGAGCAGTACTTC.

The V call is TRBV10-3, the J call TRBJ2-5, with 8 bases lining up with TRBD2. Trimming took 10 bases from V and 2 from J; bases not matched to a gene: 6. CDR1 ENHRY and CDR2 SYGVKD come from the germline V gene. The CDR3 length is 13 residues. The CDR3 bases are TGTGCCACGAAACTAGCGGTACAAGAGACCCAGTACTTC. Encoded protein: CATKLAVQETQYF.

DNA of the CDR3: TGTGCCAGCAGGGCGGGAGGCCGTACCCCCGAGCAGTACTTC. Translating it yields CASRAGGRTPEQYF. The chain links TRBV2 to TRBJ2-7, with 8 bases fitting TRBD2. Germline V CDR1 and CDR2: SNHLY, FYNNEI. The CDR3 sequence is 14 residues long. The trim removed 6 bases at V and 6 bases at J, leaving 10 bases unmatched.

This clone showed up just a few times. This chain joins TRBV9 and TRBJ1-4, with D perhaps TRBD1 (6 bases). CDR1 and CDR2 (germline): SGDLS, YYNGEE. The V end lost 6 bases, the J end lost 3 bases, and 12 bases lay between the germline ends. The CDR3 contains 14 residues. The CDR3 loop is CASTPGASNEKLFF. The CDR3 DNA follows: TGTGCCAGCACCCCAGGGGCCTCTAATGAAAAACTGTTTTTT.

The V and J genes are TRBV9 and TRBJ2-1, with 10 bases that match TRBD2. The CDR3 spans 15 residues. The junction had 5 bases not matched to a gene; V was cut back by 5 bases and J by 3 bases. In germline, CDR1 is SGDLS, CDR2 YYNGEE. DNA of the CDR3: TGTGCCAGCAGTCCAGCGGGAGGGGGCTACAATGAGCAGTTCTTC. It specifies CASSPAGGGYNEQFF.

This clone was seen more than once but under ten times. The CDR3 region has the DNA TGTGCCAGCAGCTCCCCGCCCGCGGGACTGAGCAATGAGCAGTTCTTC. It yields the protein CASSSPPAGLSNEQFF. The rearrangement links TRBV7-8 to TRBJ2-1, with a possible D match to TRBD2 (6 bases). The CDR3 consists of 16 residues. V lost 4 bases and J lost 6, with 19 bases in between. Germline V gene sequence: CDR1 SGHVS, CDR2 FQNEAQ.

This chain links TRBV9 with TRBJ2-3; the D gene is possibly TRBD2 (5 bases). The CDR3 loop spans 16 amino acids. The germline CDR1 and CDR2 sequences are SGDLS and YYNGEE. Trimming took 4 bases from V and 0 from J, leaving 15 bases between them. The CDR3 DNA sequence: TGTGCCAGCAGCCATCGAGCGGATATAAGCACAGATACGCAGTATTTT. Protein product: CASSHRADISTDTQYF.

The CDR3 sequence: CSVPGSGYNEQFF. As DNA, the CDR3 is TGCAGCGTTCCAGGTAGTGGGTACAATGAGCAGTTCTTC. The genes are TRBV29-1 and TRBJ2-1; D is uncertain. Per germline, CDR1 SQVTM and CDR2 ANQGSEA. V lost 5 bases and J lost 4, with 12 bases in between. The CDR3 is 13 amino acids.

The rearrangement joins TRBV7-9 to TRBJ2-1; weak D call: TRBD2 (5 bases). Germline lookup yields CDR1 SEHNR and CDR2 FQNEAQ (reference sequence). V lost 2 bases to trimming and J lost 8 bases, with 16 bases between them. The CDR3 spans 15 residues. Here the CDR3 DNA reads TGTGCCAGCAGCTTAATCGGCACTAGTTTCGATGAGCAGTTCTTC. It yields the protein CASSLIGTSFDEQFF.

This clone was recorded once. The junction does not match germline at one end; this may be a read error. The chain has TRBV2 and TRBJ2-7; possible D gene TRBD2, 6 bases. The CDR3 is made up of 16 amino acids. Germline loops: CDR1 SNHLY, CDR2 FYNNEI. The DNA for the CDR3 is TGTGCCAGCAGCGAAGGGACTGTCATGGGATCCTACGAGCAGTACTTC. Translating gives CASSEGTVMGSYEQYF. The whole variable domain, remainder taken from reference TRBV2 and TRBJ2-7, is EPEVTQTPSHQVTQMGQEVILRCVPISNHLYFYWYRQILGQKVEFLVSFYNNEISEKSEIFDDQFSVERPDGSNFTLKIRSTKLEDSAMYFCASSEGTVMGSYEQYFGPGTRLTVT.

The chain recombines TRBV5-1 with TRBJ2-1; 7 bases map to TRBD2. This CDR3 contains 15 residues. The junction had 4 bases not matched to a gene; V was cut back by 2 bases and J by 2 bases. CDR1 is SGHRS, CDR2 YFSETQ, per germline. CDR3 bases: TGCGCCAGCAGCTTCGGCGGGAGACCCTACAATGAGCAGTTCTTC. Residues: CASSFGGRPYNEQFF.

The rearrangement uses TRBV5-1 and TRBJ2-5; unclear D gene. The end of the DNA aligns better with TRBJ2-7, so the J call may be wrong. The CDR3 runs to 14 residues. Germline CDR1 reads SGHRS; CDR2 reads YFSETQ. The CDR3 loop reads CASSLDSYSYEQYF. The CDR3 nucleotides are TGCGCCAGCAGCTTGGACAGTTACTCCTACGAGCAGTACTTC.